These 2 T cell receptor beta chains originate from one sample sequenced in a study of cytomegalovirus exposure and HLA in healthy donors. The PCR had 60 Vbeta and 13 Jbeta primers. The data were produced by immunoSEQ multiplex PCR, yet TCRdb's version contains in-frame clones alone and is incomplete. The repertoire holds 150,000 to 200,000 clones, with 68% as singletons. The sample consisted of PBMCs. These receptors were collected from a woman aged 40 to 55 in good health and CMV-seropositive.

This chain connects TRBV6-5 to TRBJ1-2; 7 bases agree with TRBD1. Per the germline V gene, CDR1 is MNHEY and CDR2 is SVGAGI. Germline trimming cut 4 bases from V and 7 bases from J; bases unmatched to any gene: 9. The CDR3 loop spans 14 amino acids. The DNA of the CDR3 is TGTGCCAGCAGTTCTGACAGGGAGCCCCGTGGCTACACCTTC. Translated, it gives CASSSDREPRGYTF.

The V and J genes are TRBV9 and TRBJ1-5; D is perhaps TRBD1 (5 bases). This CDR3 comprises 14 residues. Deletions cut 0 bases from V and 6 bases from J, with 10 bases between. Germline values: CDR1 SGDLS, CDR2 YYNGEE. The CDR3 protein is CASSVGGGVQPQHF. CDR3 nucleotide sequence: TGTGCCAGCAGCGTAGGTGGGGGGGTTCAGCCCCAGCATTTT.